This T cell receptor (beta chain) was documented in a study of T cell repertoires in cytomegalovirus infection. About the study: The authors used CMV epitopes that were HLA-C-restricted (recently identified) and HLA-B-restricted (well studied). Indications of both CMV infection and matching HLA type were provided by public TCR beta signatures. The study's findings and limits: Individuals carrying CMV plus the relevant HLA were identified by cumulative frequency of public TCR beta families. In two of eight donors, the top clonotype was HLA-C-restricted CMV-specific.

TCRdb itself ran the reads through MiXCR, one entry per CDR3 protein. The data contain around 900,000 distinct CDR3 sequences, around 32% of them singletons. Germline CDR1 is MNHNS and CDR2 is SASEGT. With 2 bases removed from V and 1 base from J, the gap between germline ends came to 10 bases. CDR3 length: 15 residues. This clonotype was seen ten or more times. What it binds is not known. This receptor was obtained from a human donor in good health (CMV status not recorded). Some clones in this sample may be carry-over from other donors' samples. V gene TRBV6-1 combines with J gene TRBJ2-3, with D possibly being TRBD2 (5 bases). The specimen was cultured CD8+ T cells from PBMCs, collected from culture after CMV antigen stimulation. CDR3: CASSETDYGTDTQYF. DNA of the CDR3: TGTGCCAGCAGTGAAACAGACTACGGCACAGATACGCAGTATTTT.